The TCR beta chain described here comes from a study of blood T cell repertoires in COVID-19. The overall study: From the United States, Italy and Spain came samples of acute and convalescent COVID-19. In each case, the material was cDNA or gDNA derived from T cells, B-cell-depleted T cells, or PBMCs.

V dropped 6 bases and J dropped 9 bases, with 14 bases sitting between them. Per germline, CDR1 MDHEN and CDR2 SYDVKM. The CDR3 extends over 12 amino acids. Measured with immunoSEQ multiplex PCR; TCRdb has only the in-frame clones, and not every one. The sample yields approximately 200,000 clones, around 89% seen once. The chain combines TRBV28 with TRBJ1-1; D remains ambiguous. The receptor's source is a woman aged 25 to 39 with acute or convalescent COVID-19. Sequencing was performed on peripheral blood. The CDR3 reads CASSTPRLQAFF. The CDR3, as DNA: TGTGCCAGCAGCACTCCCCGTCTTCAAGCTTTCTTT.